This T cell receptor beta chain emerged from a study of blood T cell repertoires in COVID-19. Study details: The cDNA or gDNA used as material had been derived from T cells, B-cell-depleted T cells, or PBMCs.

Using immunoSEQ multiplex PCR, the repertoire was profiled, and TCRdb retains in-frame clones only, with some absent. The sample holds hundreds of thousands of clones, around 85% seen once. The ends were cut back, 8 bases at V and 4 bases at J, with 11 bases in the middle. CDR1 DFQATT and CDR2 SNEGSKA come from the germline V gene (reference sequence). This CDR3 comprises 11 residues. The cohort comprised adults aged 18 to 89 years residing in under 25 US areas. Participants had their cohort set by participant-reported clinical history. What the recovered Cohort 3 donors had was two negative PCRs, clearance, or symptom resolution.

Sequencing used PBMCs or T cells enriched from blood (not recorded which). The clonotype comes from a middle-aged woman who had recovered from COVID-19. This chain connects TRBV20-1 to TRBJ1-2; a possible D gene is TRBD1 (5 bases). CDR3 loop: CSLRVGYGYTF. The CDR3 bases are TGCAGTCTCAGGGTCGGCTATGGCTACACCTTC.